In its sample, the clone carrying this TCR beta chain was seen many times. Its cognate antigen is unknown. The sample is drawn from a study of read filtering for tumor transcriptome and immune sequencing. Study-level information: R-ISS stage counts were 8 for I, around 17 for II, 6 or 7 for III. After DNase treatment, RNA was made into whole-transcriptome libraries.

The CDR3 spans 15 residues. V dropped 2 bases and J dropped 4 bases, with 9 bases sitting between them. The germline CDR1 and CDR2 sequences are SGHTA and FQGTGA. Overall study results and limits: The sorted CD138-negative fraction was a mixed bone marrow immune population, not purified T cells. Without single-read clonotypes, shared clonotype proportions correlated more between IR-seq and RNA-seq.

This library used around 400 ng RNA and molecular barcoded adaptors spanning alpha/delta and beta/gamma chains. Each CDR3 protein is one row after TCRdb ran MiXCR on the reads. The repertoire holds around 140,000 distinct CDR3 sequences, with over 10% as singletons. The clonotype comes from a donor at least 40 years old with multiple myeloma. This chain connects TRBV7-3 to TRBJ2-6; unclear D gene. Sequencing used a population of CD138-negative cells sorted from bone marrow. DNA of the CDR3: TGTGCCAGCAGCTTATTGACTGGGGGGGCCAACGTCCTGACTTTC. Its protein product is CASSLLTGGANVLTF.